This T cell receptor (beta chain) appears in the sequencing data of a study of cytomegalovirus exposure and HLA in healthy donors. Study overall: An analysis done earlier identified about 120 million unique TCR beta sequences from approximately 200 million T cells.

The study's findings and limits: TCR beta chain V- and J-gene trimming was linked, in a later analysis, to a missense variant in DCLRE1C.

The PCR used 60 Vbeta and 13 Jbeta primers. Sequencing was performed with immunoSEQ multiplex PCR; in TCRdb, only in-frame clones are kept and a portion is missing. Among tens of thousands of clones, 70% to 75% were seen once, and the ten largest hold 6.3%. Looked up from germline, CDR1 is MNHNS and CDR2 is SASEGT. CDR3 size: 14 residues. The table lists this clone with a few counts. The antigen remains unidentified. The junction departs from germline at one end; a sequencing error may be responsible. The sequencing input was PBMCs. The rearrangement uses TRBV6-1 and TRBJ2-7; 10 bases are a match to TRBD2. This clonotype originated in a man aged 25 to 45 in good health and CMV-seronegative. The CDR3 DNA follows: TGTGCCAGCAGGAGAGGGGATAGCGGGGGGAATTTGAACTTC. It translates to CASRRGDSGGNLNF.